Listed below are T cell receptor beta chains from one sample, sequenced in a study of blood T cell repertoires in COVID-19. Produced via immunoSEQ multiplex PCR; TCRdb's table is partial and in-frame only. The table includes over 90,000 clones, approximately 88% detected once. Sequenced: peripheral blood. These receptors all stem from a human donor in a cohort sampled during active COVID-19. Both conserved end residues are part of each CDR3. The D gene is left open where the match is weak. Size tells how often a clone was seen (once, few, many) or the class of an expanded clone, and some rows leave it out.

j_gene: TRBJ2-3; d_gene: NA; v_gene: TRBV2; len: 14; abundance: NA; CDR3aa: CASGRLAGSDTQYF; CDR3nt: TGTGCCAGCGGGAGACTCGCTGGGTCAGATACGCAGTATTTT
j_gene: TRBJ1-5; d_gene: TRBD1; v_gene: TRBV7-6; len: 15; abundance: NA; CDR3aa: CASSPGTGANQPQHF; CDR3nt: TGTGCCAGCAGCCCGGGGACAGGTGCAAATCAGCCCCAGCATTTT
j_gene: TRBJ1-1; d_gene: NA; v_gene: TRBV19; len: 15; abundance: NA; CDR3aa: CASSIPTMVQGKAFF; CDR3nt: TGTGCCAGTAGTATCCCCACCATGGTCCAGGGTAAAGCTTTCTTT
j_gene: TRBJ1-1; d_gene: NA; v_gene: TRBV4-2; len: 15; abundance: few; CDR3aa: CASSDARGGGTEAFF; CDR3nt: TGTGCCAGCAGCGACGCGCGAGGAGGTGGGACTGAAGCTTTCTTT
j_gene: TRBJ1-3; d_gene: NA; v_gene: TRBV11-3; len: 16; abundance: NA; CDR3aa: CASSLTSGVAGNTIYF; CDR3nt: TGTGCCAGCAGCTTAACATCTGGTGTTGCCGGAAACACCATATATTTT
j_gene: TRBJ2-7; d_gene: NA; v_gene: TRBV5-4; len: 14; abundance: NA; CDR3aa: CASSYRTDYYEQYF; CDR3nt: TGTGCCAGCAGCTACCGGACAGACTACTACGAGCAGTACTTC
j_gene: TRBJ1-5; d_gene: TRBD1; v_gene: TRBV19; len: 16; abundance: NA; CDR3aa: CASSTRQGPSGQPQHF; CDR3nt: TGTGCCAGTAGTACCCGACAGGGGCCGAGCGGGCAGCCCCAGCATTTT
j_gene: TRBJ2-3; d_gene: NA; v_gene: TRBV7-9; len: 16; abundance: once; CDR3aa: CASSLGGSGGTDTQYF; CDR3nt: TGTGCCAGCAGCTTAGGCGGTAGCGGAGGCACAGATACGCAGTATTTT
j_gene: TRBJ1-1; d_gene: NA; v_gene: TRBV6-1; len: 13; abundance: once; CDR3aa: CASSVDMNTEAFF; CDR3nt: TGTGCCAGCAGTGTCGACATGAACACTGAAGCTTTCTTT
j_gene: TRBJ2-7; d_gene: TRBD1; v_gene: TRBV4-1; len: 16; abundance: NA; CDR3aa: CASSQEGNRGLREQYF; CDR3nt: TGCGCCAGCAGCCAAGAAGGGAACAGGGGGCTTCGGGAGCAGTACTTC
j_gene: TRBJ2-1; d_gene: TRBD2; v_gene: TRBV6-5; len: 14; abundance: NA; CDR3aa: CASTSGGLGNEQFF; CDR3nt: TGTGCCAGCACTAGCGGGGGGCTAGGCAATGAGCAGTTCTTC
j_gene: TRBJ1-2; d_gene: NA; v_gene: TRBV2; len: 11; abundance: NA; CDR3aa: CASSEIQGKTF; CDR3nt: TGTGCCAGCAGTGAAATACAGGGTAAAACCTTC
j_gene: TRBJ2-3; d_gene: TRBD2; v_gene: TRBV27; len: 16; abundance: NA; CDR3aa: CASSLSRRGVTDTQYF; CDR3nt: TGTGCCAGCAGTTTATCGAGGCGGGGGGTCACAGATACGCAGTATTTT
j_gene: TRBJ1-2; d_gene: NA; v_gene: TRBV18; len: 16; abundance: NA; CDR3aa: CASSPDGPPTRGGYTF; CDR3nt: TGTGCCAGCTCGCCGGATGGTCCACCAACAAGAGGTGGCTACACCTTC
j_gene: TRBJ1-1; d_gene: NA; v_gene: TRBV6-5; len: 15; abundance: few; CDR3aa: CASRGTDTMNTEAFF; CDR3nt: TGTGCCAGCAGAGGAACGGACACTATGAACACTGAAGCTTTCTTT
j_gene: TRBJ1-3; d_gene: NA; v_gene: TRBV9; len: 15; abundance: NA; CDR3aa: CASSVGGGSGNTIYF; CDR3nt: TGTGCCAGCAGCGTAGGGGGGGGCTCTGGAAACACCATATATTTT
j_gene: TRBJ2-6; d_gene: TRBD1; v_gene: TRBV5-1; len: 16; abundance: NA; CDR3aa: CASRFGTGAGANVLTF; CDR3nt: TGCGCCAGCAGATTCGGGACAGGGGCTGGGGCCAACGTCCTGACTTTC
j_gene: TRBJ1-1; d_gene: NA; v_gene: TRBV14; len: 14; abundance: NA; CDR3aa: CASSQKIGGTEAFF; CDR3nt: TGTGCCAGCAGCCAAAAAATCGGGGGGACTGAAGCTTTCTTT
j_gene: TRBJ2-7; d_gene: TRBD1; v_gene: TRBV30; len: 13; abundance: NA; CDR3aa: CAGGQGGGHEQYF; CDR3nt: TGTGCCGGGGGACAGGGGGGAGGCCACGAGCAGTACTTC
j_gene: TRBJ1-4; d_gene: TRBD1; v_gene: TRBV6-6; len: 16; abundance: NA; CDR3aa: CASSYPGRAGGEKLFF; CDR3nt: TGTGCCAGCAGTTACCCGGGACGGGCAGGGGGTGAAAAACTGTTTTTT
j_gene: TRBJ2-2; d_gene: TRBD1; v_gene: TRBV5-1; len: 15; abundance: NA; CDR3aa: CASSPGQGRAGELFF; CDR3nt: TGCGCCAGCAGCCCCGGACAGGGGAGGGCCGGGGAGCTGTTTTTT
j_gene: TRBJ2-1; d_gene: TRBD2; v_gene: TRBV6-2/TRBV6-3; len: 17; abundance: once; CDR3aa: CASSYSPPSGVYNEQFF; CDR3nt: TGTGCCAGCAGTTATAGTCCCCCTAGCGGTGTTTACAATGAGCAGTTCTTC
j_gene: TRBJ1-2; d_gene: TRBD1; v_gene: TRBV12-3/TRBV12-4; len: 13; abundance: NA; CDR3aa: CASSTGTVYGYTF; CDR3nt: TGTGCCAGCAGCACCGGGACAGTCTATGGCTACACCTTC
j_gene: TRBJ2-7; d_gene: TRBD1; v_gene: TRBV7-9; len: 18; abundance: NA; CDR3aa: CASSSRQGLGTQMKEQYF; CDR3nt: TGTGCCAGCAGCAGTAGACAGGGTCTAGGGACGCAAATGAAGGAGCAGTACTTC
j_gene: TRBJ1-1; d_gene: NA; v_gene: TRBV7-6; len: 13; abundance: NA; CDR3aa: CASSPNVQFEAFF; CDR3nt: TGTGCCAGCAGCCCCAATGTCCAGTTTGAAGCTTTCTTT
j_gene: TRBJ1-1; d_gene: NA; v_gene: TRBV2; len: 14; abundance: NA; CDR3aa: CASRADSLGTEAFF; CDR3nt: TGTGCCAGCAGGGCGGACAGTTTGGGGACTGAAGCTTTCTTT
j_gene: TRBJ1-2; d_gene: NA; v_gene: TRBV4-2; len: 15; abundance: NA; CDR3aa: CASSTQLRRGHGYTF; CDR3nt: TGTGCCAGCAGCACCCAACTTCGAAGGGGCCATGGCTACACCTTC
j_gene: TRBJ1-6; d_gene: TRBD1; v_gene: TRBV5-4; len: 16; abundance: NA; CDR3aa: CASSPWTGAQDSPLHF; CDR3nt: TGTGCCAGCAGCCCTTGGACAGGGGCTCAGGATTCACCCCTCCACTTT
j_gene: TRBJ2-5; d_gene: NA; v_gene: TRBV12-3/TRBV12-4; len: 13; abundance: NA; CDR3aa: CASRSRGGETQYF; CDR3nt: TGTGCCAGCAGGTCCCGGGGAGGAGAGACCCAGTACTTC
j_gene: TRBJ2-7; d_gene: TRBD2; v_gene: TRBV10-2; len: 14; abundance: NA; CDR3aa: CASSEQGLAGVQYF; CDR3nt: TGCGCCAGCAGTGAGCAAGGACTAGCGGGAGTTCAGTACTTC
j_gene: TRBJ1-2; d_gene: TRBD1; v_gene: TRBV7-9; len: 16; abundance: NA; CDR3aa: CASRTTGTATNYGYTF; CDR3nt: TGTGCCAGCAGAACTACTGGGACAGCAACTAACTATGGCTACACCTTC
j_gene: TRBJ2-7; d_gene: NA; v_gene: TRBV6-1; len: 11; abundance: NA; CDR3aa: CASSEFNEQYF; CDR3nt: TGTGCCAGCAGTGAATTCAACGAGCAGTACTTC
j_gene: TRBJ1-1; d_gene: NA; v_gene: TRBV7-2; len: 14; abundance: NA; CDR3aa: CASSLGPGNTEAFF; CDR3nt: TGTGCCAGCAGCTTAGGGCCAGGAAACACTGAAGCTTTCTTT
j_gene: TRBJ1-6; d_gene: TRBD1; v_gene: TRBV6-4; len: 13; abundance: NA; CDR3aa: CASSEQGTSPLHF; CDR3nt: TGTGCCAGCAGTGAACAGGGGACTTCACCCCTCCACTTT
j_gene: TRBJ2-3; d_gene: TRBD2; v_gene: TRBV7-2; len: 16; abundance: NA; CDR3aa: CASSLVSSGATHTQYF; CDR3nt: TGTGCCAGCAGCTTAGTAAGTAGCGGGGCCACGCATACGCAGTATTTT
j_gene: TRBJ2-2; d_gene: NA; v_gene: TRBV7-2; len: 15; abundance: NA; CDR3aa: CASSSFFRGTGELFF; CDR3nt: TGTGCCAGCAGCTCCTTTTTCAGGGGAACCGGGGAGCTGTTTTTT
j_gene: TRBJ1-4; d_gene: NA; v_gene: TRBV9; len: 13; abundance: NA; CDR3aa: CASSSGTNEKLFF; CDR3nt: TGTGCCAGCAGTTCCGGAACTAATGAAAAACTGTTTTTT
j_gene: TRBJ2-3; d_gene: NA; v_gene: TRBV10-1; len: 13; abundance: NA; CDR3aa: CASSEGGPDTQYF; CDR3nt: TGCGCCAGCAGTGAGGGGGGCCCGGATACGCAGTATTTT
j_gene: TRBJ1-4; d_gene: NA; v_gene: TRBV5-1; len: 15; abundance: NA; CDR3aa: CASSLQGATNEKLFF; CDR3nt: TGCGCCAGCAGCTTACAGGGCGCAACTAATGAAAAACTGTTTTTT
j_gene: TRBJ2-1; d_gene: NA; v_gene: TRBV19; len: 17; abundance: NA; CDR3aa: CASKPPTSHGNYNEQFF; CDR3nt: TGTGCCAGCAAACCGCCTACTAGCCATGGGAACTACAATGAGCAGTTCTTC